The 15 T cell receptor beta chains in this list originate from one sample, sequenced in a study of blood T cell repertoires in COVID-19. The repertoire was sequenced with immunoSEQ multiplex PCR; TCRdb's copy has only in-frame clones and lacks some. Here the sample spans roughly 150,000 clones, 80% to 90% being singletons. The sequencing input was peripheral blood. Receptors were obtained from a woman in her sixties with COVID-19, enrolled during active disease.

The chain combines TRBV5-4 with TRBJ1-5, with 12 bases lining up with TRBD1. This CDR3 region has 15 residues. Germline V gene data show CDR1 as SGHNT and CDR2 as YYREEE (reference sequence). V was clipped by 4 bases and J by 5 bases; unmatched bases: 4. CDR3 nucleotides: TGTGCCAGCAGCCCGGGACAGGGGGCGGATCAGCCCCAGCATTTT. Encoded protein: CASSPGQGADQPQHF.

The chain links TRBV5-6 to TRBJ2-1, with D possibly matching TRBD2 (6 bases). The CDR3 has 15 amino acids. The germline V and J ends were trimmed by 6 bases and 4 bases, with 17 bases remaining between them. Germline CDR1 reads SGHDT; CDR2 reads YYEEEE. This CDR3 is CASNSPRAGYNEQFF. In DNA form, the CDR3 reads TGTGCCAGCAACTCTCCCCGGGCGGGGTACAATGAGCAGTTCTTC.

The chain links TRBV27 to TRBJ2-7; D is uncertain. Germline V CDR1 and CDR2: MNHEY, SMNVEV (reference sequence). The CDR3 is 12 residues long. Trimming removed 6 bases at V and 6 bases at J, with 12 bases between. The CDR3 sequence is CASSPTTFEQYF. CDR3 in DNA: TGTGCCAGCAGCCCCACAACGTTCGAGCAGTACTTC.

This clone came up once. V and J are TRBV6-6 and TRBJ1-2; 7 positions match TRBD1. This CDR3 has 15 residues. From germline, CDR1 is MNHNY and CDR2 SVGAGI (reference sequence). Germline trimming cut 6 bases from V and 6 bases from J; bases unmatched to any gene: 13. This CDR3 reads CASSKRQGEWNGYTF. CDR3 nucleotides: TGTGCCAGCAGCAAGAGACAGGGAGAGTGGAATGGCTACACCTTC.

This rearrangement joins TRBV19 to TRBJ1-1, with TRBD1 matching 8 bases. Germline values: CDR1 LNHDA, CDR2 SQIVND (reference sequence). V dropped 6 bases and J dropped 5; count of bases not matched to a gene: 2. This CDR3 has 12 residues. The CDR3 coding sequence is TGTGCCAGTAGGGGACAGGAAACTGAAGCTTTCTTT. This encodes CASRGQETEAFF.

The chain carries TRBV27 and TRBJ1-2; the D gene is possibly TRBD1 (6 bases). Trimming cost V 4 bases and J 4 bases, with 16 bases left between them. From germline, CDR1 is MNHEY and CDR2 SMNVEV (reference sequence). The CDR3 length is 15 residues. CDR3 bases: TGTGCCAGCAGTTCCTACAGGGATTCAGGCTATGGCTACACCTTC. Its protein is CASSSYRDSGYGYTF.

V and J are TRBV7-3 and TRBJ1-3, with a weak D call TRBD1 (6 bases). This CDR3 is 15 amino acids long. CDR1 and CDR2 from the germline V gene are SGHTA and FQGTGA. V lost 5 bases, J lost 1 base, and 12 bases lay in between. This chain's CDR3 is CASSLTGSSGNTIYF. The CDR3 bases are TGTGCCAGCAGCCTCACAGGGTCTTCTGGAAACACCATATATTTT.

This chain links TRBV2 with TRBJ2-4, with D perhaps TRBD1 (5 bases). This CDR3 is built from 16 residues. The V end was cut by 2 bases, the J end by 7 bases, with 18 bases between. CDR1 is SNHLY, CDR2 FYNNEI, per germline. CDR3 region: CASSERVPKRGNIQYF. CDR3 DNA sequence: TGTGCCAGCAGTGAAAGGGTCCCTAAAAGGGGTAACATTCAGTACTTC.

The genes are TRBV7-2 and TRBJ1-1; D remains ambiguous. The CDR3 has 13 residues. Germline V gene sequence: CDR1 SGHTA, CDR2 FQGNSA. The ends were cut back, 2 bases at V and 0 bases at J, with 4 bases in the middle. CDR3 in amino acids: CASSLSVNTEAFF. CDR3 sequence (DNA): TGTGCCAGCAGCTTATCGGTGAACACTGAAGCTTTCTTT.

This sequence joins TRBV5-1 and TRBJ2-7; the match to TRBD2 covers 13 bases. The V gene's germline CDR1 is SGHRS and CDR2 YFSETQ. V lost 3 bases and J lost 0; bases outside the gene matches: 3. This CDR3 contains 16 residues. The CDR3 sequence is CASSYGTSGVSYEQYF. CDR3 bases: TGCGCCAGCAGCTACGGGACTAGCGGGGTCTCCTACGAGCAGTACTTC.

The chain joins TRBV7-3 to TRBJ1-5; no firm D call. The CDR3 runs 13 residues. Germline V gene sequence: CDR1 SGHTA, CDR2 FQGTGA. The V end lost 2 bases, the J end lost 4 bases, and 6 bases lay between the germline ends. Here the CDR3 DNA reads TGTGCCAGCAGCTTACGGGTGAATCAGCCCCAGCATTTT. This gives the protein CASSLRVNQPQHF.

This chain joins TRBV30 and TRBJ1-4; D unresolved. This CDR3 comprises 10 residues. Germline V gene data show CDR1 as GTSNPN and CDR2 as SVGIG (reference sequence). Trimming cost V 7 bases and J 5 bases, with 5 bases left between them. The CDR3 nucleotides read TGTGCCTTCAAAAATGAAAAACTGTTTTTT. Translation gives CAFKNEKLFF. Full variable domain (rest looked up from reference TRBV30 and TRBJ1-4): SQTIHQWPATLVQPVGSPLSLECTVEGTSNPNLYWYRQAAGRGLQLLFYSVGIGQISSEVPQNLSASRPQDRQFILSSKKLLLSDSGFYLCAFKNEKLFFGSGTQLSVL.

The chain carries TRBV7-9 and TRBJ1-6, with TRBD1 as a possible D gene (6 bases). V was clipped by 1 base and J by 0 bases, with 10 bases between them. The CDR3 totals 17 residues. Germline CDR1 is SEHNR and CDR2 is FQNEAQ (reference sequence). The CDR3 sequence: CASSLGTASSYNSPLHF. CDR3 DNA sequence: TGTGCCAGCAGCTTAGGGACAGCGAGCTCCTATAATTCACCCCTCCACTTT.

The chain uses TRBV9 and TRBJ1-1; TRBD1 is a possible D gene (6 bases). Germline V gives CDR1 SGDLS, CDR2 YYNGEE. The CDR3 contains 15 residues. V was clipped by 4 bases and J by 0 bases, with 13 bases between them. DNA for the CDR3: TGTGCCAGCAGCTCCTGGGGGCTTATGAACACTGAAGCTTTCTTT. Encoded protein: CASSSWGLMNTEAFF.

The rearrangement links TRBV7-2 to TRBJ1-1, with D perhaps matching TRBD1 (6 bases). V lost 5 bases to trimming and J lost 4 bases, with 20 bases between them. Germline V gives CDR1 SGHTA, CDR2 FQGNSA. The CDR3 covers 16 residues. The CDR3 region has the DNA TGTGCCAGCAGCATAAGGACAGTAGGTTTGGGCACTGAAGCTTTCTTT. This encodes CASSIRTVGLGTEAFF.